This is a list of T cell receptor beta chains from one sample in a study of shared clonotypes between healthy human individuals. Libraries were prepared by immunoSEQ multiplex PCR; TCRdb keeps only in-frame clonotypes and omits some of them. The sample holds 950,000 to 1,100,000 clones, around 75% seen once. Sequences were obtained from memory CD4+ T cells sorted from blood. These receptors were obtained from a man aged 18 to 30 in good health. Both conserved end residues are part of each CDR3. The order of the fields is clone size, V gene, J gene, D gene, CDR3 DNA, CDR3 protein. D genes are given only for firm matches. The size entry is marked missing in some rows and otherwise reads once, few, many or a size class.

-,TRBV4-3,TRBJ2-5,-,TGCGCCAGCAGCCAAGATCATTCGCGGGGCCGGCAGACCCAGTACTTC,CASSQDHSRGRQTQYF
once,TRBV4-1,TRBJ2-1,TRBD2,TGCGCCAGCAGCCAAGATTCAACGGGGGGGTACAATGAGCAGTTCTTC,CASSQDSTGGYNEQFF
-,TRBV7-2,TRBJ1-4,TRBD1,TGTGCCAGCAGCTTGGTGACAGGGGTGCGCGAAAAACTGTTTTTT,CASSLVTGVREKLFF
-,TRBV18,TRBJ2-7,TRBD2,TGTGCCAGCTCACCACCTAGCGGGGCCTCCTACGAGCAGTACTTC,CASSPPSGASYEQYF
-,TRBV6-5,TRBJ2-5,TRBD2,TGTGCCAGCAGTTACTCCCCTGGACTAGCGGGGGAGACCCAGTACTTC,CASSYSPGLAGETQYF
-,TRBV7-9,TRBJ2-5,-,TGTGCCAGCAGCTTAGTTTATGGAATCCAAGAGACCCAGTACTTC,CASSLVYGIQETQYF
-,TRBV7-2,TRBJ2-7,TRBD2,TGTGCCAGCAGCTTAGTGTTAGCGGGGGGCTCCTACGAGCAGTACTTC,CASSLVLAGGSYEQYF
-,TRBV6-1,TRBJ2-2,-,TGTGCCAGCAGTGAAGCGCGGTTCCCCGGGGAGCTGTTTTTT,CASSEARFPGELFF
-,TRBV5-4,TRBJ2-6,-,TGTGCCAGCAGCTTGGGCGGGTCTGGGGCCAACGTCCTGACTTTC,CASSLGGSGANVLTF
few,TRBV7-6,TRBJ1-2,-,TGTGCCAGCAGCCCCCAGGCAGGCCCGGGCTATGGCTACACCTTC,CASSPQAGPGYGYTF
once,TRBV30,TRBJ1-6,-,TGTGCCTGGAGATACAGGGTATCACCCCTCCACTTT,CAWRYRVSPLHF
-,TRBV27,TRBJ2-7,-,TGTGCCAGCAGTCTACGGGACGCCTCCTACGAGCAGTACTTC,CASSLRDASYEQYF
once,TRBV11-2,TRBJ2-7,-,TGTGCCAGCAGCCTAGGACGGGCTTCGGTTTACGAGCAGTACTTC,CASSLGRASVYEQYF
-,TRBV5-6,TRBJ1-4,TRBD1,TGTGCCAGCAGCTCTCTGACAGGGGCCGCCACCGTTAATGAAAAACTGTTTTTT,CASSSLTGAATVNEKLFF
-,TRBV28,TRBJ2-1,-,TGTGCCAGCAGTTTCGCGCTGGGGGCCCAGTTCTTC,CASSFALGAQFF
-,TRBV28,TRBJ1-6,-,TGTGCCAGCAGTCCTCGGGACGGTAGAAATTCACCCCTCCACTTT,CASSPRDGRNSPLHF
-,TRBV5-1,TRBJ2-5,-,TGCGCCAGCAGCTTTCAGGGGCTAGAGACCCAGTACTTC,CASSFQGLETQYF
-,TRBV6-5,TRBJ1-1,-,TGTGCCAGCAGCCCAGGGGTGGAAGCTTTCTTT,CASSPGVEAFF
-,TRBV10-3,TRBJ2-3,-,TGTGCCATCAGTGCGACGCTAGGGGTAGCAGATACGCAGTATTTT,CAISATLGVADTQYF
-,TRBV11-2,TRBJ1-2,TRBD1,TGTGCCAGCAGCATTGGACAGGGGGCCTATGGCTACACCTTC,CASSIGQGAYGYTF
few,TRBV10-3,TRBJ2-3,TRBD2,TGTGCCGCCGCCGGGACTAAGTCAGATACGCAGTATTTT,CAAAGTKSDTQYF
few,TRBV7-9,TRBJ1-2,-,TGTGCCAGCAGCCGGACGGAATATGGCTACACCTTC,CASSRTEYGYTF
once,TRBV30,TRBJ2-7,-,TGTGCCTGGAGTGGGGGTTGGTCCTACGAGCAGTACTTC,CAWSGGWSYEQYF
-,TRBV10-3,TRBJ2-1,TRBD2,TGTGCCATCAGCCGACTAGCGGGCGGGAACAATGAGCAGTTCTTC,CAISRLAGGNNEQFF
-,TRBV6-6,TRBJ2-7,-,TGTGCCAGCAGTTACTCGATGAACGGCTACGAGCAGTACTTC,CASSYSMNGYEQYF
-,TRBV11-3,TRBJ2-3,TRBD2,TGTGCCAGCAGCTTAGGGCGGGGGGACTCAGATACGCAGTATTTT,CASSLGRGDSDTQYF
-,TRBV27,TRBJ2-7,TRBD2,TGTGCCAGCAGTGTCGGGAGGAGCTCCTACGAGCAGTACTTC,CASSVGRSSYEQYF
-,TRBV10-3,TRBJ2-3,-,TGTGCCATCAGTAAAGACAGGAACTCAGATACGCAGTATTTT,CAISKDRNSDTQYF
once,TRBV7-6,TRBJ1-2,TRBD1,TGTGCCAGCAGCTCACGCCGGGACAGGGGTGGCTACACCTTC,CASSSRRDRGGYTF
-,TRBV2,TRBJ2-2,-,TGTGCCAGCTCAGGGGACTCCGGGGAGCTGTTTTTT,CASSGDSGELFF
-,TRBV5-1,TRBJ2-1,-,TGCGCCAGCAGCTTGGAAGTAGATTACAATGAGCAGTTCTTC,CASSLEVDYNEQFF
-,TRBV4-1,TRBJ1-1,-,TGCGCCAGCAGCTCGACCACAGCGAACACTGAAGCTTTCTTT,CASSSTTANTEAFF
-,TRBV5-1,TRBJ2-7,-,TGCGCCAGCAGCTTGGGGGGCTGGGACCCCAGCTCCTACGAGCAGTACTTC,CASSLGGWDPSSYEQYF
-,TRBV10-3,TRBJ2-2,-,TGTGCCATCAGTGATGGGCAGAAGAACACCGGGGAGCTGTTTTTT,CAISDGQKNTGELFF
few,TRBV4-1,TRBJ1-1,-,TGCGCCAGCAGCCCTTCGACAGGAAACACTGAAGCTTTCTTT,CASSPSTGNTEAFF
-,TRBV7-8,TRBJ1-2,TRBD1,TGTGCCAGCAGCACAAGGACAGGGGGCGGCTACACCTTC,CASSTRTGGGYTF
-,TRBV7-2,TRBJ2-7,-,TGTGCCAGCAGCCGCCCGGGCTACGAGCAGTACTTC,CASSRPGYEQYF
-,TRBV7-9,TRBJ2-2,-,TGTGCCAGCAGCCGTGCTACGAACACCGGGGAGCTGTTTTTT,CASSRATNTGELFF
-,TRBV11-1,TRBJ1-1,-,TGTGCCAGCAGCTTAGGCCGGAAAGGGCTAGCTTTCTTT,CASSLGRKGLAFF
-,TRBV5-4,TRBJ2-7,-,TGTGCCAGCAGCCCCCTAGGGACCGGGGAGGAGCAGTACTTC,CASSPLGTGEEQYF
few,TRBV19,TRBJ2-6,-,TGTGCCAGTAGGCCAAGGCAATACGCTACCCTCTCTGGGGCCAACGTCCTGACTTTC,CASRPRQYATLSGANVLTF
-,TRBV27,TRBJ2-5,-,TGTGCCAGCAGTTTAGGAAGAGAAGAGACCCAGTACTTC,CASSLGREETQYF
-,TRBV5-1,TRBJ2-5,TRBD2,TGCGCCAGCAGCTTCGGCGGGGGCCAAGAGACCCAGTACTTC,CASSFGGGQETQYF
-,TRBV18,TRBJ2-5,-,TGTGCCAGCTCACCGAGAGGGCAACAAGAGACCCAGTACTTC,CASSPRGQQETQYF
once,TRBV7-8,TRBJ2-5,TRBD2,TGTGCCAGCACCCGACGTACTAGCGGGGCCAAGGAAGAGACCCAGTACTTC,CASTRRTSGAKEETQYF
-,TRBV19,TRBJ2-7,TRBD2,TGTGCCAGTAGTATAGATGCGGGAGGGTCCTACGAGCAGTACTTC,CASSIDAGGSYEQYF
many,TRBV19,TRBJ1-4,-,TGTGCCAGTAGTATAGTGAGTGACAAGTTAGTCCTGTTTTTT,CASSIVSDKLVLFF
-,TRBV7-2,TRBJ2-2,-,TGTGCCAGCAGTAGTAGAGGTGGGCTAGCTGTCGGGGAGCTGTTTTTT,CASSSRGGLAVGELFF
-,TRBV9,TRBJ1-1,TRBD1,TGTGCCAGCAGCTTGCGCCGGGACAGGGGTTCTACTGAAGCTTTCTTT,CASSLRRDRGSTEAFF
once,TRBV10-3,TRBJ2-7,TRBD2,TGTGCCATCAGTGAAAGCGGGGCCTCCTACGAGCAGTACTTC,CAISESGASYEQYF
few,TRBV5-1,TRBJ2-5,-,TGCGCCAGCCGGACCTTAGGTGAGGAGACCCAGTACTTC,CASRTLGEETQYF
-,TRBV10-3,TRBJ2-3,TRBD2,TGTGCCATCAGTGACTCAGGACTAGCGGGGATAGATACGCAGTATTTT,CAISDSGLAGIDTQYF
-,TRBV30,TRBJ1-2,TRBD1,TGTGCCTGGAGCCCAGGGGGAGGCTATGGCTACACCTTC,CAWSPGGGYGYTF
-,TRBV11-2,TRBJ2-5,TRBD1,TGTGCCAGCAGCTTAGGTACAGGGGTCGAGACCCAGTACTTC,CASSLGTGVETQYF